This record concerns one T cell receptor (beta chain) sequence. The table came from immunoSEQ multiplex PCR; TCRdb's copy has only in-frame clones and leaves some out. The sample records about 540,000 clones, approximately 78% being singletons. These data originate in a study of shared T cell receptors in the human thymus. V shed 6 bases and J 6 bases; nucleotides not matched to a gene: 4. Looked up from germline, CDR1 is LGHNA and CDR2 is YSLEER. The CDR3 has 15 amino acids. These data also formed part of another study, on human thymus T cells. That study adds: Related work showed strongly overlapping thymic repertoires across unrelated individuals.

Sequenced material: thymocytes. This clonotype was sampled from a boy younger than two with a congenital heart defect. The chain is built from TRBV4-3 and TRBJ2-1, with 14 nucleotides matching TRBD2. The CDR3 DNA sequence: TGCGCCAGCAGTCCGGGACTAGCGGGGGTCAATGAGCAGTTCTTC. Its translation is CASSPGLAGVNEQFF.